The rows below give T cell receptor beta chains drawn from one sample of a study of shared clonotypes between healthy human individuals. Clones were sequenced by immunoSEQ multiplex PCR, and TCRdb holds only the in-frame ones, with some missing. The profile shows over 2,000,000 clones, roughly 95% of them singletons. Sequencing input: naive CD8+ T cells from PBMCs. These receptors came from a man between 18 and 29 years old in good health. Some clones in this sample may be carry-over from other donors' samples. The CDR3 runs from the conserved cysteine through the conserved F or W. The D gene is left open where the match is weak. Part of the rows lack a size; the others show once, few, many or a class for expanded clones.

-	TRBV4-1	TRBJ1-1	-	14	CASSPPRLNTEAFF	TGCGCCAGCAGCCCCCCCCGATTGAACACTGAAGCTTTCTTT
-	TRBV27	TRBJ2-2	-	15	CASSFSLAGTGELFF	TGTGCCAGCAGTTTTAGTCTAGCTGGGACCGGGGAGCTGTTTTTT
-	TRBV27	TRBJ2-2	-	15	CASSLLAPGTGELFF	TGTGCCAGCAGTCTGCTAGCCCCAGGGACCGGGGAGCTGTTTTTT
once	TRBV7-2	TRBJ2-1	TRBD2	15	CASSKREGSYNEQFF	TGTGCCAGCAGCAAGCGGGAGGGATCCTACAATGAGCAGTTCTTC
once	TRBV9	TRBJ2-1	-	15	CASSPPGGDPDEQFF	TGTGCCAGCAGCCCACCAGGGGGGGATCCGGATGAGCAGTTCTTC
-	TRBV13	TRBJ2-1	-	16	CASRSTKYASYNEQFF	TGTGCCAGCAGGTCGACCAAATACGCTTCCTACAATGAGCAGTTCTTC
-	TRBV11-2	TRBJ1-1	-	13	CASSLVKNTEAFF	TGTGCCAGCAGCTTAGTGAAGAACACTGAAGCTTTCTTT
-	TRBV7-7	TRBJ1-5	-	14	CASIKESVNQPQHF	TGTGCCAGCATAAAGGAAAGCGTCAATCAGCCCCAGCATTTT
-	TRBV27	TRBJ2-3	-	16	CASSLPAGGPVDTQYF	TGTGCCAGCAGTTTACCGGCCGGAGGGCCGGTGGATACGCAGTATTTT
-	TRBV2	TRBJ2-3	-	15	CASTYTAGRTDTQYF	TGTGCCAGCACCTATACGGCAGGACGCACAGATACGCAGTATTTT
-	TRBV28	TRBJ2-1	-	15	CASSTRDYSYNEQFF	TGTGCCAGCAGCACTAGGGATTACTCCTACAATGAGCAGTTCTTC
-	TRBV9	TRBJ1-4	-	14	CASSVSYGDEKLFF	TGTGCCAGCAGCGTGTCGTACGGAGACGAAAAACTGTTTTTT
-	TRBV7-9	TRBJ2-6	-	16	CASNSLQGSGANVLTF	TGTGCCAGCAACTCCCTTCAGGGTTCTGGGGCCAACGTCCTGACTTTC
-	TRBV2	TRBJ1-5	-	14	CASSEAGVEQPQHF	TGTGCCAGCAGTGAGGCCGGGGTGGAGCAGCCCCAGCATTTT
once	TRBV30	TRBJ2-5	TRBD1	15	CAWRGWQGARETQYF	TGTGCCTGGAGGGGGTGGCAGGGGGCGCGAGAGACCCAGTACTTC
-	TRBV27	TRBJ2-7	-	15	CASSLSPEGSYEQYF	TGTGCCAGCAGTTTATCCCCGGAGGGAAGCTACGAGCAGTACTTC